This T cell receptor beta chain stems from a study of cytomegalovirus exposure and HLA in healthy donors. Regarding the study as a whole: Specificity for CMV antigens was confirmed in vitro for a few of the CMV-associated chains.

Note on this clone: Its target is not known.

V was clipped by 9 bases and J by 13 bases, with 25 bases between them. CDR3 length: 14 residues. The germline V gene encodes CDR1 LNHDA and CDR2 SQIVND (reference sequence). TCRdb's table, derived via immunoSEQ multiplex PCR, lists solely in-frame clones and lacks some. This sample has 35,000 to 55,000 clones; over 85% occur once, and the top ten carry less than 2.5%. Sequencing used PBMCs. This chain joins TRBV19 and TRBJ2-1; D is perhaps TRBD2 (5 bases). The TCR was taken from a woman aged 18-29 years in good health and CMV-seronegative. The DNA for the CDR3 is TGTGCCAGCAATCCACCTACGGACTTTTGGGGACAGTTCTTC. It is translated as CASNPPTDFWGQFF.